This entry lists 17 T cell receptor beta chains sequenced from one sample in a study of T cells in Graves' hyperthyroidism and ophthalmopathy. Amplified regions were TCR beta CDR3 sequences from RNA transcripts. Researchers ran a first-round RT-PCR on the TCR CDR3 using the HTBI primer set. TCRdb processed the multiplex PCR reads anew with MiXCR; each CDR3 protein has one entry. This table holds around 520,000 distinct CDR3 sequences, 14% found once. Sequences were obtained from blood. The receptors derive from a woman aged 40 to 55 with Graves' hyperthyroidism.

The CDR3, as DNA: TGTGCCAGCAGTTTAGGGCCTCCGGGACTAGCGGGAGACGAGCAGTACTTC. It translates to CASSLGPPGLAGDEQYF. This sequence joins TRBV27 and TRBJ2-7; 14 bases map to TRBD2. With V trimmed by 2 bases and J by 5 bases, 8 bases remained unmatched. Germline V gives CDR1 MNHEY, CDR2 SMNVEV (reference sequence). The CDR3 has 17 residues.

The CDR3 spells CSARSPGQRPETQYF. The CDR3 DNA follows: TGCAGTGCTAGATCCCCGGGACAGAGGCCTGAGACCCAGTACTTC. J is TRBJ2-5 and V is TRBV20-1; 7 bases line up with TRBD1. This CDR3 contains 15 residues. V shed 2 bases, J shed 5 bases, and the junction held 11 bases outside the gene matches. Looked up from germline, CDR1 is DFQATT and CDR2 is SNEGSKA (reference sequence).

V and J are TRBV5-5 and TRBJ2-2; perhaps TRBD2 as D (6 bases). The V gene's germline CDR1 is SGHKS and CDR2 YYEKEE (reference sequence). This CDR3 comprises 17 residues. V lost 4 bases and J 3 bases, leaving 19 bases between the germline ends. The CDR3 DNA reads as TGTGCCAGCAGCCCTCACAGTCGGAGGGCAGACACCGGGGAGCTGTTTTTT. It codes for CASSPHSRRADTGELFF.

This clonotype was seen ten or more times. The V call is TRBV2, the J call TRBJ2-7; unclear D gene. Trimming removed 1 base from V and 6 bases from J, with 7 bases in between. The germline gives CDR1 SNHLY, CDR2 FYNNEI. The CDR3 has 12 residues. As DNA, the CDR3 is TGTGCCAGCAGTGAAGTTCGGGCCGAGCAGTACTTC. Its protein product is CASSEVRAEQYF.

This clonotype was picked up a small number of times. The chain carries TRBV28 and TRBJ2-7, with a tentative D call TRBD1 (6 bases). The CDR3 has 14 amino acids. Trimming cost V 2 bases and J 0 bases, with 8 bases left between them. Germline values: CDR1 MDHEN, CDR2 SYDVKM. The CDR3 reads CASSLGTFSYEQYF. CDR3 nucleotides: TGTGCCAGCAGTTTAGGGACATTCTCCTACGAGCAGTACTTC.

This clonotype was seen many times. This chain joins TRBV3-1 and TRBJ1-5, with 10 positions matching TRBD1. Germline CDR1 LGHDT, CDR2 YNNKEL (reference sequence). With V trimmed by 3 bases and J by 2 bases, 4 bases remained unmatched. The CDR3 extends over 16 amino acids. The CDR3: CASSHSGTGGNQPQHF. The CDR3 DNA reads TGTGCCAGCAGCCATTCCGGGACAGGGGGCAATCAGCCCCAGCATTTT.

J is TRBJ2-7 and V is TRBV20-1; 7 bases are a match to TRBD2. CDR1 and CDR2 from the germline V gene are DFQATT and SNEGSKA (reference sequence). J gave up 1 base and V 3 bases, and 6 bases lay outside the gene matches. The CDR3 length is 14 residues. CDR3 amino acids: CSASRRDYSYEQYF. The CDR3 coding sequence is TGCAGTGCTAGTCGTCGGGACTATTCCTACGAGCAGTACTTC.

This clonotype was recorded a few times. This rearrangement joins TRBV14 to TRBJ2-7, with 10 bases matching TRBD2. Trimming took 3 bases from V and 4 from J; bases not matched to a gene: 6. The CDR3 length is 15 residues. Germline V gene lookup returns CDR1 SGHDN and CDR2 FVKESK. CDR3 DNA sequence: TGTGCCAGCAGCCAGTTGGCTAGCGGGAGTTACGAGCAGTACTTC. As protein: CASSQLASGSYEQYF. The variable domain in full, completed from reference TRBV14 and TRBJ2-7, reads EAGVTQFPSHSVIEKGQTVTLRCDPISGHDNLYWYRRVMGKEIKFLLHFVKESKQDESGMPNNRFLAERTGGTYSTLKVQPAELEDSGVYFCASSQLASGSYEQYFGPGTRLTVT.

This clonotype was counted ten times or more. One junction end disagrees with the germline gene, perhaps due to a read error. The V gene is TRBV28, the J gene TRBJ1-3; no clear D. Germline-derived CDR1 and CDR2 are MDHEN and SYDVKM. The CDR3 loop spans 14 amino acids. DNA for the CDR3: TGTGCCAGCAGACTAACCGCGGCTGGGAACACCATATATTTT. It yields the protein CASRLTAAGNTIYF.

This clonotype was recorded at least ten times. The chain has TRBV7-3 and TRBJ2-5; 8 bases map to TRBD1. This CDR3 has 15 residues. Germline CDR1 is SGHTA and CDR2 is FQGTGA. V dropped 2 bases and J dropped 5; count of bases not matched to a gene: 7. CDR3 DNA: TGTGCCAGCAGCTTAGGCAGGGGGCTGGGGGAGACCCAGTACTTC. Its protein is CASSLGRGLGETQYF. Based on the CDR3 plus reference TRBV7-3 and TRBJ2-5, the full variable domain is GAGVSQTPSNKVTEKGKYVELRCDPISGHTALYWYRQSLGQGPEFLIYFQGTGAADDSGLPNDRFFAVRPEGSVSTLKIQRTERGDSAVYLCASSLGRGLGETQYFGPGTRLLVL.

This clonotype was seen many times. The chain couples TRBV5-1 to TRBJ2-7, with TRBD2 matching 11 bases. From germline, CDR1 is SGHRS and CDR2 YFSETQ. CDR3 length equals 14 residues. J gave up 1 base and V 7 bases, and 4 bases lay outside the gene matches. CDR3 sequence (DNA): TGCGCCAGCGCTACTAGCGGGGGATCCTACGAGCAGTACTTC. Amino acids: CASATSGGSYEQYF.

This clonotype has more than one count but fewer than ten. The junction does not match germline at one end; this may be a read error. The CDR3 bases are TGTGCCAGCATCGGGACTCCTACGTGGGAGCCGTACTTC. This codes for CASIGTPTWEPYF. The J gene is TRBJ2-7, the V gene TRBV28; D is perhaps TRBD2 (6 bases). This CDR3 region has 13 residues. The germline CDR1 and CDR2 sequences are MDHEN and SYDVKM.

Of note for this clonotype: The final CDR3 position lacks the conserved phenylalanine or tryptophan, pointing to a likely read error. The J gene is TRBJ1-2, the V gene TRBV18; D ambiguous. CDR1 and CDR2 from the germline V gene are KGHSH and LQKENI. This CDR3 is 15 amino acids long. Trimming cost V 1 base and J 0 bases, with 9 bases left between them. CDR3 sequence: CASSPRGQANYGYTL. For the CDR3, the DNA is TGTGCCAGCTCACCACGTGGCCAAGCTAACTATGGCTACACCTTA.

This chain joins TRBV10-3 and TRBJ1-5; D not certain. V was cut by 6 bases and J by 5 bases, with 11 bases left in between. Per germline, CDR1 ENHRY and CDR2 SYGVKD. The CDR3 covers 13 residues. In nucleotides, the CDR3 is TGTGCCATCAGCCCAGCAGGAGATCAGCCCCAGCATTTT. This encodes CAISPAGDQPQHF.

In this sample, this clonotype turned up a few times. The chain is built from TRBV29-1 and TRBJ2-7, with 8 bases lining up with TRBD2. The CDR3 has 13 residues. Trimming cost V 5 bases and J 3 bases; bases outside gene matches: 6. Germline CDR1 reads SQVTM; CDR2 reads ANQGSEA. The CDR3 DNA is TGCAGCGTTAATCGGGAGGGCCTCTACGAGCAGTACTTC. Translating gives CSVNREGLYEQYF.

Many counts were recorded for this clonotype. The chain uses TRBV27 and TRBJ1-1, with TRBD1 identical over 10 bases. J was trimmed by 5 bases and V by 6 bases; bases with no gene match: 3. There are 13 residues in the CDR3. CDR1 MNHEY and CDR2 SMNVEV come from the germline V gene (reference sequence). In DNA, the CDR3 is TGTGCCAGCAGGGGACAGGGGCGGACTGAAGCTTTCTTT. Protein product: CASRGQGRTEAFF.

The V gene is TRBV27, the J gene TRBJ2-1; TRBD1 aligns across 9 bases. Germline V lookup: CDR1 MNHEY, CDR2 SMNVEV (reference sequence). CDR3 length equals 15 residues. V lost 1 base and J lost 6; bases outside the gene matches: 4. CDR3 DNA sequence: TGTGCCAGCAGTTTATGGGACAGGGTCTCCAATGAGCAGTTCTTC. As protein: CASSLWDRVSNEQFF.